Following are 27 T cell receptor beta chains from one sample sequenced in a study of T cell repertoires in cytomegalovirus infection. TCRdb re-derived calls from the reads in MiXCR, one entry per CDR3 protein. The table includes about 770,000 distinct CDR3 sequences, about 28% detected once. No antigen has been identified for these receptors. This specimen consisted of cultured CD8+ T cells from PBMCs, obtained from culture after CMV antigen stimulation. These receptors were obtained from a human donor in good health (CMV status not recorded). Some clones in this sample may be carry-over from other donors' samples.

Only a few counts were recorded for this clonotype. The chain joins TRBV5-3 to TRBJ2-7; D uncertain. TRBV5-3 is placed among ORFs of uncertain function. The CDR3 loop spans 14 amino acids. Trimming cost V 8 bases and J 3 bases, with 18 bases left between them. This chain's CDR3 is CASSYGAGDYEQYF. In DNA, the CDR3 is TGTGCCAGCAGTTATGGAGCAGGTGACTACGAGCAGTACTTC.

The CDR3 is CASSLARPYSGNTIYF. In DNA form, the CDR3 reads TGTGCCAGCAGCTTAGCGAGGCCGTACTCTGGAAACACCATATATTTT. The chain joins TRBV7-6 to TRBJ1-3, with no clear D. The CDR3 extends over 16 amino acids. V shed 0 bases and J shed 0 bases, with 9 bases lying between them. CDR1 and CDR2 (germline): SGHVS, FNYEAQ.

CDR3 sequence: CASSSRGNSNQPQHF. CDR3 bases: TGTGCCAGCAGCTCCAGGGGAAATAGCAATCAGCCCCAGCATTTT. V usage is TRBV5-6 and J usage is TRBJ1-5, with D perhaps matching TRBD1 (6 bases). The CDR3 spans 15 residues. Deletions cut 3 bases from V and 0 bases from J, with 10 bases between. The germline CDR1 and CDR2 sequences are SGHDT and YYEEEE.

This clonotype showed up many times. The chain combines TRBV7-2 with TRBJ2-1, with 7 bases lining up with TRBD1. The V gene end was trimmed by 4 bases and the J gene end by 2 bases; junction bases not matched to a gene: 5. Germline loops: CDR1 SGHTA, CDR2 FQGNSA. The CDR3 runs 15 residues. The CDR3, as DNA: TGTGCCAGCAGCTATAGGGACAGCCCCTACAATGAGCAGTTCTTC. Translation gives CASSYRDSPYNEQFF.

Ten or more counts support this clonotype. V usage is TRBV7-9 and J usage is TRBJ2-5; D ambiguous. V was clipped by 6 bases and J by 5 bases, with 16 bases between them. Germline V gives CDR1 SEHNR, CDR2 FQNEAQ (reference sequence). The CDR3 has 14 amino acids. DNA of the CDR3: TGTGCCAGCAGTGCACCGAAAGGCTGGGAGACCCAGTACTTC. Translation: CASSAPKGWETQYF.

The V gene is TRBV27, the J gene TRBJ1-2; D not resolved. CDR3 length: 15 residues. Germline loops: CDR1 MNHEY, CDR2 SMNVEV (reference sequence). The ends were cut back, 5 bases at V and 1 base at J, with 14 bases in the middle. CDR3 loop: CASSPDTGVNYGYTF. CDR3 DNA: TGTGCCAGCAGTCCGGATACCGGGGTTAACTATGGCTACACCTTC.

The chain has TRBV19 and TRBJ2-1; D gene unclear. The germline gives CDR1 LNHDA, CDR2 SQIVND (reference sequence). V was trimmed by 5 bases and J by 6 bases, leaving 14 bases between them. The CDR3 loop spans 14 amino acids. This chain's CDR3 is CASSDSLLPNEQFF. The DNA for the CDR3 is TGTGCCAGTAGTGACTCCCTACTTCCCAATGAGCAGTTCTTC.

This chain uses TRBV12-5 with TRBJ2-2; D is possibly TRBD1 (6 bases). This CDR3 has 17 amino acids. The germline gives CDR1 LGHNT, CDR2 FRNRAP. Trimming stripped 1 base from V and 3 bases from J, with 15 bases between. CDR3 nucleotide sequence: TGTGCTAGTGGTTTGGGCCCCCCCTGGACAGACACCGGGGAGCTGTTTTTT. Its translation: CASGLGPPWTDTGELFF.

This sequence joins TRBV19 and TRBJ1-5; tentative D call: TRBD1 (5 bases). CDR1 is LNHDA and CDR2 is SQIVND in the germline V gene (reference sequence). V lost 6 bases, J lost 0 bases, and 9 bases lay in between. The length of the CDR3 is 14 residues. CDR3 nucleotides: TGTGCCAGTAGGTACGACAGTAGCAATCAGCCCCAGCATTTT. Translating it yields CASRYDSSNQPQHF.

CDR3 loop: CASSIDGGTMAYNEQFF. The CDR3 DNA follows: TGTGCCAGTAGTATAGATGGTGGAACGATGGCCTACAATGAGCAGTTCTTC. The V and J genes are TRBV19 and TRBJ2-1; D gene unclear. V lost 0 bases, J lost 2 bases, and 14 bases lay in between. The CDR3 runs to 17 residues. Germline V gene sequence: CDR1 LNHDA, CDR2 SQIVND (reference sequence).

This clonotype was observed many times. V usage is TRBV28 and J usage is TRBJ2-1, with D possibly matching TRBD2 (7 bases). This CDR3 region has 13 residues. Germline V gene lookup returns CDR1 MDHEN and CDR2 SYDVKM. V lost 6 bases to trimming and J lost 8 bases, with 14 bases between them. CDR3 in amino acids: CASSLEGGDEQFF. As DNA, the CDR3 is TGTGCCAGCAGCCTGGAGGGGGGGGATGAGCAGTTCTTC.

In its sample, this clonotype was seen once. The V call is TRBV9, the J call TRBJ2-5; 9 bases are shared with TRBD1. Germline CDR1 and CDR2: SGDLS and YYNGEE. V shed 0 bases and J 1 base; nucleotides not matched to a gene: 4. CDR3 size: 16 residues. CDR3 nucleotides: TGTGCCAGCAGCGTAGGAGACAGGGGGGTCCAAGAGACCCAGTACTTC. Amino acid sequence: CASSVGDRGVQETQYF.

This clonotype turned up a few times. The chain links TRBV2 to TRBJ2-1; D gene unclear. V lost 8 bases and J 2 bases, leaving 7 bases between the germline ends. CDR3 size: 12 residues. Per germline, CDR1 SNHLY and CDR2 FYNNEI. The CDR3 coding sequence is TGTGCCAGCGAGGATCCCTACAATGAGCAGTTCTTC. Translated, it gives CASEDPYNEQFF. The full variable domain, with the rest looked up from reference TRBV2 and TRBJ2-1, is EPEVTQTPSHQVTQMGQEVILRCVPISNHLYFYWYRQILGQKVEFLVSFYNNEISEKSEIFDDQFSVERPDGSNFTLKIRSTKLEDSAMYFCASEDPYNEQFFGPGTRLTVL.

The CDR3 region is CASSYGMVSGANVLTF. The CDR3 coding sequence is TGTGCCAGCAGTTACGGTATGGTGTCTGGGGCCAACGTCCTGACTTTC. V gene TRBV6-5 combines with J gene TRBJ2-6; no definite D call. Trimming took 2 bases from V and 1 from J, leaving 9 bases between them. Germline V gene sequence: CDR1 MNHEY, CDR2 SVGAGI. The CDR3 covers 16 residues.

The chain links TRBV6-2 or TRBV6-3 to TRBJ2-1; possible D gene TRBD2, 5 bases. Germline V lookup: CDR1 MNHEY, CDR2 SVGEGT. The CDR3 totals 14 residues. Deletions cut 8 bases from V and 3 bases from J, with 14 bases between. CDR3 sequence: CASATFEGYNEQFF. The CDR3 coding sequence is TGTGCCAGCGCTACCTTTGAGGGCTACAATGAGCAGTTCTTC.

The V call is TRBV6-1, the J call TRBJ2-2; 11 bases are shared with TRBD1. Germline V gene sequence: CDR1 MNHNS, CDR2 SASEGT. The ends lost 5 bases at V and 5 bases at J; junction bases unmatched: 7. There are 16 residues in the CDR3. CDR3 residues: CASSPLGQGETGELFF. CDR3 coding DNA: TGTGCCAGCAGTCCTTTGGGACAGGGGGAAACCGGGGAGCTGTTTTTT.

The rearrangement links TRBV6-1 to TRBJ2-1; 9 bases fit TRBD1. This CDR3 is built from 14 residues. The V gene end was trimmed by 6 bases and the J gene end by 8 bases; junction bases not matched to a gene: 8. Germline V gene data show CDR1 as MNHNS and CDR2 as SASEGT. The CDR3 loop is CASSPTGGWDEQFF. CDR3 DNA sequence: TGTGCCAGCAGCCCGACAGGGGGTTGGGATGAGCAGTTCTTC.

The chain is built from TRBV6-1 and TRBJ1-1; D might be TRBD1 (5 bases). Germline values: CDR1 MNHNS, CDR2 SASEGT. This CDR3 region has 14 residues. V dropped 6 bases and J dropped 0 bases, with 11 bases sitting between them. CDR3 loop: CASRSQGVNTEAFF. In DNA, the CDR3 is TGTGCCAGCAGATCCCAGGGTGTGAACACTGAAGCTTTCTTT.

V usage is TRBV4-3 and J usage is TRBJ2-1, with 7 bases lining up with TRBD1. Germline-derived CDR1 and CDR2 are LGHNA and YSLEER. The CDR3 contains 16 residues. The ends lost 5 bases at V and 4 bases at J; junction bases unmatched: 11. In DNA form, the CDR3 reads TGCGCCAGCAGCGATGCAGGGACAGTGGATTACAATGAGCAGTTCTTC. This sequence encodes CASSDAGTVDYNEQFF.

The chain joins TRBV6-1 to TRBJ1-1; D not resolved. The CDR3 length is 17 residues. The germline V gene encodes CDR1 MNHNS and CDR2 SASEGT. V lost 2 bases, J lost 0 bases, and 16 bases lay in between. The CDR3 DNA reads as TGTGCCAGCAGTGAAAAGTGGAATCCCTCGATGAACACTGAAGCTTTCTTT. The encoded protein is CASSEKWNPSMNTEAFF.

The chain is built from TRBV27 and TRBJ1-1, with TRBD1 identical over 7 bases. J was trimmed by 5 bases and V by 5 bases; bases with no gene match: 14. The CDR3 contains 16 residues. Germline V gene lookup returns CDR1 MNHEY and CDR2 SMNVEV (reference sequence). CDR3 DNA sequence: TGTGCCAGCAGTGGGGGCGTAGGGGGCGCCTTTACTGAAGCTTTCTTT. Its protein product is CASSGGVGGAFTEAFF.

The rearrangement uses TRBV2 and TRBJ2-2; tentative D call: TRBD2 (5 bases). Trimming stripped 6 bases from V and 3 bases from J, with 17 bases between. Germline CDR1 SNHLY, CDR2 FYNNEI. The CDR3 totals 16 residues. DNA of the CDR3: TGTGCCAGCAGGGGGTCTCGCCTGGAGGACACCGGGGAGCTGTTTTTT. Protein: CASRGSRLEDTGELFF.

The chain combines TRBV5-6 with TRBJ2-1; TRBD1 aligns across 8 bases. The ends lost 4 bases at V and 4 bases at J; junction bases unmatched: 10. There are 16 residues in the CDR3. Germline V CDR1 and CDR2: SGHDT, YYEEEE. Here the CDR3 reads CASSEPGQVRYNEQFF. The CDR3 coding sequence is TGTGCCAGCAGCGAACCGGGACAGGTTAGATACAATGAGCAGTTCTTC.

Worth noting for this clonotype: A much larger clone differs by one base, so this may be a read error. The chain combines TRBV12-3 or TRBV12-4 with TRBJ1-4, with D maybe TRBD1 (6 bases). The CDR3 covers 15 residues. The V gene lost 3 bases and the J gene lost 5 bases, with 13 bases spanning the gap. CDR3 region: CASSFIGTINEKLFF. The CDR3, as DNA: TGTGCCAGCAGTTTTATCGGGACAATAAATGAAAAACTGTTTTTT.

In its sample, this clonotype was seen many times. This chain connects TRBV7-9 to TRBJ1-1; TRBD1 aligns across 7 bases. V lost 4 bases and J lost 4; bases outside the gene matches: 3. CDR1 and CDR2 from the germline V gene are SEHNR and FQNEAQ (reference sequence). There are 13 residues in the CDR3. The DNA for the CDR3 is TGTGCCAGCAGCTGGGACAGCGGCACTGAAGCTTTCTTT. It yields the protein CASSWDSGTEAFF.

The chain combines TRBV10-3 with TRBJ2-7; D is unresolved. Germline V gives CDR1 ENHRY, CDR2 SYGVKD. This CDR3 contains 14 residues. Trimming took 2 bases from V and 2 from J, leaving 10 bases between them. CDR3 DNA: TGTGCCATCAGTGAGCGGGCAGGCCCCTACGAGCAGTACTTC. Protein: CAISERAGPYEQYF.

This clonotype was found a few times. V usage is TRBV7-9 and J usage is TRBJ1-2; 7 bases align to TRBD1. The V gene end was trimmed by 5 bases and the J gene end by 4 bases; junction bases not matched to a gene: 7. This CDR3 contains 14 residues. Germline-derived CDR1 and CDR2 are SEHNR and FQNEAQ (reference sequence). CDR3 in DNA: TGTGCCAGCAGCGGGGACAGATTAGCCTATGGCTACACCTTC. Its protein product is CASSGDRLAYGYTF.